The 27 T cell receptor beta chains below all came from one sample that was sequenced in a study of Ad26.COV2.S vaccination and SARS-CoV-2 variants. This sample's treatment: some 20 received Ad26.COV2.S at low or high dose, single or two shots; several received placebo; per-sample allocation not given. Sampling was performed 63 days after the first vaccine or placebo injection. Measured with immunoSEQ multiplex PCR; TCRdb has only the in-frame clones, and not every one. This sample has around 300,000 clones, with roughly 90% found just once. The source was peripheral blood, collected in a trial of Ad26.COV2.S vaccine versus placebo. These receptor sequences come from a person aged 18-60 years who received the Ad26.COV2.S COVID-19 vaccine or a placebo.

The chain employs TRBV27 and TRBJ1-1, with D possibly TRBD1 on 6 matching bases. The V end was cut by 6 bases, the J end by 0 bases, with 17 bases between. This CDR3 comprises 16 residues. Germline-derived CDR1 and CDR2 are MNHEY and SMNVEV (reference sequence). In nucleotides, the CDR3 is TGTGCCAGCAGCCATAGTCGGACAGTGATGAACACTGAAGCTTTCTTT. Amino acids: CASSHSRTVMNTEAFF.

The rearrangement uses TRBV7-8 and TRBJ1-6, with 12 nucleotides matching TRBD1. V was clipped by 5 bases and J by 6 bases; unmatched bases: 14. CDR1 is SGHVS and CDR2 is FQNEAQ in the germline V gene. The CDR3 consists of 19 residues. In DNA form, the CDR3 reads TGTGCCAGCAGCCCTAGGGGCGGGACAGGGGGCATGGTTAATTCACCCCTCCACTTT. Translated, it gives CASSPRGGTGGMVNSPLHF.

The V call is TRBV5-6, the J call TRBJ1-6, with D uncertain. The germline V and J ends were trimmed by 3 bases and 7 bases, with 17 bases remaining between them. The CDR3 extends over 16 amino acids. CDR1 and CDR2 from the germline V gene are SGHDT and YYEEEE. Here the CDR3 DNA reads TGTGCCAGCAGCTCCGCGGCACAGTGGGGAAATTCACCCCTCCACTTT. Residues: CASSSAAQWGNSPLHF.

The rearrangement joins TRBV7-2 to TRBJ1-5, with D tentatively TRBD1 (5 bases). CDR3 length: 13 amino acids. With 5 bases removed from V and 7 bases from J, the gap between germline ends came to 12 bases. The germline CDR1 and CDR2 sequences are SGHTA and FQGNSA. CDR3 sequence (DNA): TGTGCCAGCAGCCCCGACAGAAACCAGCCCCAGCATTTT. It codes for CASSPDRNQPQHF.

The chain employs TRBV27 and TRBJ2-1; TRBD2 aligns across 9 bases. This CDR3 is 15 amino acids long. Germline V lookup: CDR1 MNHEY, CDR2 SMNVEV (reference sequence). With V trimmed by 3 bases and J by 9 bases, 9 bases remained unmatched. The CDR3 spells CASSLGLAPVGEQFF. In DNA, the CDR3 is TGTGCCAGCAGTTTGGGACTAGCCCCGGTGGGTGAGCAGTTCTTC.

The V and J genes are TRBV5-6 and TRBJ2-7; the match to TRBD1 covers 10 bases. This CDR3 comprises 12 residues. Trimming removed 4 bases from V and 8 bases from J; junction bases left unmatched: 3. CDR1 is SGHDT and CDR2 is YYEEEE in the germline V gene. Here the CDR3 reads CASSPGQGKQYF. The CDR3 region has the DNA TGTGCCAGCAGCCCGGGACAGGGGAAGCAGTACTTC.

This clone was observed a handful of times. The V and J genes are TRBV4-1 and TRBJ1-5; D gene ambiguous. This CDR3 has 15 amino acids. The V end was cut by 0 bases, the J end by 6 bases, with 12 bases between. The germline V gene encodes CDR1 MGHRA and CDR2 YSYEKL. This chain's CDR3 is CASSQEGQRTQPQHF. CDR3 sequence (DNA): TGCGCCAGCAGCCAAGAAGGTCAGCGGACTCAGCCCCAGCATTTT.

The gene calls are TRBV4-1 and TRBJ1-5; D gene unclear. The CDR3 length is 16 residues. CDR1 and CDR2 (germline): MGHRA, YSYEKL. V was pared by 4 bases and J by 3 bases, with 16 bases between. CDR3 sequence (DNA): TGCGCCAGCAGCCCCACTTCAGCACTCAACAATCAGCCCCAGCATTTT. It translates to CASSPTSALNNQPQHF.

The rearrangement links TRBV21-1 to TRBJ1-5. TRBV21-1 is reported as a pseudogene. The CDR3 has 14 residues. In DNA form, the CDR3 reads TGTGCCAGCAGGGGGACGGTTAGCAATCAGCCCCAGCATTTT. This encodes CASRGTVSNQPQHF.

CDR3 in DNA: TGTGCCAGCTCACTTCGACAGGGGGATGCCTACGAGCAGTACTTC. Translated, it gives CASSLRQGDAYEQYF. The rearrangement joins TRBV18 to TRBJ2-7; 9 nucleotides align to TRBD1. The CDR3 is made up of 15 amino acids. The junction had 6 bases not matched to a gene; V was cut back by 4 bases and J by 2 bases. Germline assignment: CDR1 KGHSH and CDR2 LQKENI.

The genes are TRBV5-4 and TRBJ1-5, with D possibly TRBD1 on 5 matching bases. The ends were cut back, 4 bases at V and 0 bases at J, with 20 bases in the middle. CDR1 is SGHNT and CDR2 is YYREEE in the germline V gene (reference sequence). The CDR3 contains 18 residues. The DNA of the CDR3 is TGTGCCAGCAGCCCCGCATGGGGGGTTCAGTTTAGCAATCAGCCCCAGCATTTT. Protein product: CASSPAWGVQFSNQPQHF.

The chain joins TRBV20-1 to TRBJ2-7; 10 bases line up with TRBD2. J lost 3 bases, V lost 3 bases, and 2 bases had no gene match. The V gene's germline CDR1 is DFQATT and CDR2 SNEGSKA (reference sequence). The CDR3 has 13 residues. In DNA form, the CDR3 reads TGCAGTGCTAGTAGGACTAGCGGCTACGAGCAGTACTTC. Residues: CSASRTSGYEQYF.

J is TRBJ2-3 and V is TRBV10-3; D is ambiguous. This CDR3 has 13 amino acids. In germline, CDR1 is ENHRY, CDR2 SYGVKD. V was cut by 6 bases and J by 4 bases, with 11 bases left in between. The CDR3 loop is CAISPAGADTQYF. CDR3 in DNA: TGTGCCATCAGCCCTGCTGGAGCAGATACGCAGTATTTT.

This chain joins TRBV28 and TRBJ2-7; D gene uncertain. V lost 4 bases and J 3 bases, leaving 13 bases between the germline ends. Per the germline V gene, CDR1 is MDHEN and CDR2 is SYDVKM. CDR3 length equals 14 residues. The CDR3 coding sequence is TGTGCCAGCAGTTCCGGGCACCCTCACTACGAGCAGTACTTC. Protein: CASSSGHPHYEQYF.

The chain combines TRBV7-2 with TRBJ1-3; D remains ambiguous. This CDR3 region has 14 residues. The V and J ends lost 8 bases and 0 bases respectively, with 11 bases between them. The germline CDR1 and CDR2 sequences are SGHTA and FQGNSA. CDR3 region: CASSREFSGNTIYF. The CDR3 nucleotides are TGTGCCAGCTCGAGGGAGTTCTCTGGAAACACCATATATTTT.

V usage is TRBV4-1 and J usage is TRBJ2-7, with D perhaps matching TRBD2 (5 bases). Germline CDR1 reads MGHRA; CDR2 reads YSYEKL. The ends were cut back, 6 bases at V and 7 bases at J, with 16 bases in the middle. The CDR3 runs to 13 residues. The CDR3 DNA is TGCGCCAGCAGAAGGACTGGAGCTCGAGAGCAGTACTTC. It translates to CASRRTGAREQYF.

This clone was counted a single time. The chain is built from TRBV10-2 and TRBJ2-7; D is uncertain. This CDR3 comprises 14 residues. From germline, CDR1 is WSHSY and CDR2 SAAADI. With 3 bases removed from V and 3 bases from J, the gap between germline ends came to 12 bases. This chain's CDR3 is CASSEDFTSYEQYF. The CDR3 DNA follows: TGCGCCAGCAGTGAAGACTTTACAAGCTACGAGCAGTACTTC.

CDR3 residues: CASSFGTSGGYGTDTQYF. The CDR3 nucleotides read TGTGCCAGCAGTTTTGGGACTAGCGGGGGCTATGGCACAGATACGCAGTATTTT. The chain combines TRBV28 with TRBJ2-3, with 14 bases identical to TRBD2. V was pared by 3 bases and J by 1 base, with 6 bases of the junction left unmatched. CDR3 length equals 18 residues. From germline, CDR1 is MDHEN and CDR2 SYDVKM.

This chain uses TRBV19 with TRBJ2-7; a possible D gene is TRBD2 (7 bases). The germline gives CDR1 LNHDA, CDR2 SQIVND (reference sequence). V shed 2 bases and J shed 2 bases, with 19 bases lying between them. The CDR3 covers 17 residues. The CDR3 protein is CASSIRLFLGGPYEQYF. The CDR3 DNA sequence: TGTGCCAGTAGTATACGGCTCTTCTTGGGGGGGCCCTACGAGCAGTACTTC.

The table lists this clone with a count of one. Other nucleotide sequences from this sample produce the same CDR3. The CDR3 spells CASSYSVSNQPQHF. CDR3 DNA sequence: TGTGCCAGCAGTTACAGTGTTAGCAATCAGCCCCAGCATTTT. This chain links TRBV6-2 or TRBV6-3 with TRBJ1-5; the D is unclear. Trimming cost V 2 bases and J 0 bases, with 5 bases left between them. Germline lookup yields CDR1 MNHEY and CDR2 SVGEGT. CDR3 length equals 14 residues.

The table lists this clone with a count of one. The V call is TRBV28, the J call TRBJ2-7; D gene ambiguous. Per germline, CDR1 MDHEN and CDR2 SYDVKM. This CDR3 region has 14 residues. Deletions cut 2 bases from V and 6 bases from J, with 14 bases between. The CDR3 DNA reads TGTGCCAGCAGTTTAGCGGCACCAATTGGCGAGCAGTACTTC. It is translated as CASSLAAPIGEQYF.

The chain carries TRBV28 and TRBJ2-7; D is unresolved. V was shortened by 4 bases and J by 9 bases, with 10 bases between the two germline ends. The CDR3 extends over 11 amino acids. CDR1 is MDHEN and CDR2 is SYDVKM in the germline V gene. The CDR3 bases are TGTGCCAGCAGTTCGGGCCCCAGGCAGTACTTC. Translating it yields CASSSGPRQYF.

The DNA for the CDR3 is TGCGCCAGCAGTCAGGGACCTGAGCTGTTTTTT. Protein sequence: CASSQGPELFF. V gene TRBV23-1 combines with J gene TRBJ2-2; the D call may be TRBD1 or TRBD2 (5 bases each). TRBV23-1 is an ORF; its function is uncertain. Trimming took 3 bases from V and 11 from J, leaving 7 bases between them. The CDR3 length is 11 residues.

The chain employs TRBV6-6 and TRBJ2-4; no clear D. V was clipped by 2 bases and J by 1 base, with 9 bases between them. Germline CDR1 is MNHNY and CDR2 is SVGAGI (reference sequence). The length of the CDR3 is 15 residues. The CDR3 sequence is CASSYTVGAKNIQYF. CDR3 bases: TGTGCCAGCAGTTACACGGTGGGGGCCAAAAACATTCAGTACTTC.

The rearrangement joins TRBV5-1 to TRBJ2-6; D is undetermined. V gave up 4 bases and J gave up 4 bases, with 9 bases separating them. The CDR3 runs 14 residues. Germline V lookup: CDR1 SGHRS, CDR2 YFSETQ. CDR3 protein: CASSPIVGANVLTF. The CDR3 DNA is TGCGCCAGCAGCCCGATCGTCGGGGCCAACGTCCTGACTTTC. Drawing the rest from reference TRBV5-1 and TRBJ2-6, the complete variable domain is KAGVTQTPRYLIKTRGQQVTLSCSPISGHRSVSWYQQTPGQGLQFLFEYFSETQRNKGNFPGRFSGRQFSNSRSEMNVSTLELGDSALYLCASSPIVGANVLTFGAGSRLTVL.

This chain connects TRBV4-1 to TRBJ1-2; D might be TRBD1 (5 bases). The CDR3 consists of 15 residues. Trimming removed 1 base at V and 4 bases at J, with 13 bases between. Per the germline V gene, CDR1 is MGHRA and CDR2 is YSYEKL. The CDR3 DNA sequence: TGCGCCAGCAGCCAAGGTCAGGGCGAGGGCTATGGCTACACCTTC. Translated, it gives CASSQGQGEGYGYTF.

The rearrangement joins TRBV11-2 to TRBJ2-7, with TRBD1 identical over 7 bases. Trimming at V came to 2 bases and at J to 1 base, leaving 2 bases not matched to a gene. CDR3 size: 14 residues. Germline V CDR1 and CDR2: SGHAT, FQNNGV. DNA for the CDR3: TGTGCCAGCAGCTTATACAGGGGTTCCTACGAGCAGTACTTC. Translating it yields CASSLYRGSYEQYF.